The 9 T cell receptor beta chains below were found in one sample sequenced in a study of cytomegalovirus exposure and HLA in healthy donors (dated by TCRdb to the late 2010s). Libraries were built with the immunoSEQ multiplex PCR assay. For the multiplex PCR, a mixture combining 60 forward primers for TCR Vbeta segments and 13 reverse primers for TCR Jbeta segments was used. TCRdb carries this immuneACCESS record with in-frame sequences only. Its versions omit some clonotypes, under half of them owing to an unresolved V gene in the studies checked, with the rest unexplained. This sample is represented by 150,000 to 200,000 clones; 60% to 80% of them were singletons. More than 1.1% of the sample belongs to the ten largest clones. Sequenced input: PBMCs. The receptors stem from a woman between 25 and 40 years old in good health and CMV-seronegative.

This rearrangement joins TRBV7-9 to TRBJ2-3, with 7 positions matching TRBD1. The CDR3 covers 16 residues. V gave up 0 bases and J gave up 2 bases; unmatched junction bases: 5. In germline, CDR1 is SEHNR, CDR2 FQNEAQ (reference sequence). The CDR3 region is CASSLAPQGNTDTQYF. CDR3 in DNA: TGTGCCAGCAGCTTAGCACCACAGGGGAACACAGATACGCAGTATTTT.

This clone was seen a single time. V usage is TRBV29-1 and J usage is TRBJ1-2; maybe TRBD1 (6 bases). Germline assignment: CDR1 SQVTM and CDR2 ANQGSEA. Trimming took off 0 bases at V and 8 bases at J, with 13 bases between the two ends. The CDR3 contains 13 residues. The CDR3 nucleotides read TGCAGCGTTGAAGATCGACAGGCTTTCGGCTACACCTTC. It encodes CSVEDRQAFGYTF.

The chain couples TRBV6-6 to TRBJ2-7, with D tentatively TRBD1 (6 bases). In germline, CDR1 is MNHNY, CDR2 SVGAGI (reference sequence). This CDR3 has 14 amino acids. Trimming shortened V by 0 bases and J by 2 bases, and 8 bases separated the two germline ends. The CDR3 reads CASSYSQGPYEQYF. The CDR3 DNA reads TGTGCCAGCAGTTACTCACAGGGACCCTACGAGCAGTACTTC.

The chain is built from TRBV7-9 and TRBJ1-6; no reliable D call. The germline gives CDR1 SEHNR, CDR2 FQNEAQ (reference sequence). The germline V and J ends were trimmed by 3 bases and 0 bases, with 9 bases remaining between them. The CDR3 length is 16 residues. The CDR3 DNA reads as TGTGCCAGCAGCTTGGGAGGCAGCTCCTATAATTCACCCCTCCACTTT. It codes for CASSLGGSSYNSPLHF.

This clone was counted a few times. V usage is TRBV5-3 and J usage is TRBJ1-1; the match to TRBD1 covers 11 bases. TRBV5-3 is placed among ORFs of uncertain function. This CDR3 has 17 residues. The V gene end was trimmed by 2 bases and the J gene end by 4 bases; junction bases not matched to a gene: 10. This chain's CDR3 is CARSFWTGGFSFTEAFF. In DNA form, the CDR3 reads TGTGCCAGAAGCTTCTGGACAGGGGGCTTCTCTTTCACTGAAGCTTTCTTT.

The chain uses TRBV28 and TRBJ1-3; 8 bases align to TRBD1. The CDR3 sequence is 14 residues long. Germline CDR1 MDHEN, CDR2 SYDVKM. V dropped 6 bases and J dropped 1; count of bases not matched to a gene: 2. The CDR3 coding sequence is TGTGCCAGCAGACAGGGGGGGTCTGGAAACACCATATATTTT. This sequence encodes CASRQGGSGNTIYF.

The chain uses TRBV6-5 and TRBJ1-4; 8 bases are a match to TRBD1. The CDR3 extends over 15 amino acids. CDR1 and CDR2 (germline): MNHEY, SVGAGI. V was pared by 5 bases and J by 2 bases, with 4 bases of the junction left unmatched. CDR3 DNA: TGTGCCAGCAGTGTCAGGGGGCTTACTAATGAAAAACTGTTTTTT. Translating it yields CASSVRGLTNEKLFF.

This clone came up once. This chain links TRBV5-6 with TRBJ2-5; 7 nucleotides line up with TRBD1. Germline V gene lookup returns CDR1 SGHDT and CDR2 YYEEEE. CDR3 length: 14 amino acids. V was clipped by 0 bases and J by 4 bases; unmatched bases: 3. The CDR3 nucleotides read TGTGCCAGCAGCTTGGGACAGGGATTAGAGACCCAGTACTTC. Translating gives CASSLGQGLETQYF.

The CDR3 protein is CASSSRGGSYNEQFF. The CDR3, as DNA: TGTGCCAGCAGCTCCCGCGGGGGATCCTACAATGAGCAGTTCTTC. The rearrangement joins TRBV11-3 to TRBJ2-1; 7 nucleotides match TRBD2. This CDR3 is built from 15 residues. The germline CDR1 and CDR2 sequences are SGHNT and YENEEA. With V trimmed by 4 bases and J by 1 base, 4 bases remained unmatched.